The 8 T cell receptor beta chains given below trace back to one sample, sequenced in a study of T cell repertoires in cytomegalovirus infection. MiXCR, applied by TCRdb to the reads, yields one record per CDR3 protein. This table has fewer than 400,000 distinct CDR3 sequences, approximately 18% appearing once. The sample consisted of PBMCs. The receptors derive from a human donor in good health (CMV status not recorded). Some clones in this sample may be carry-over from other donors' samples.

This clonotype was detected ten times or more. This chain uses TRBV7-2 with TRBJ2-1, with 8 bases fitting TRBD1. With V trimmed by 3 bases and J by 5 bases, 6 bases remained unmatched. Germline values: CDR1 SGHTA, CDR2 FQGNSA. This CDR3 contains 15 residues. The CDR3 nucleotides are TGTGCCAGCAGCTTCTTGACAGGGGAGGACAATGAGCAGTTCTTC. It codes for CASSFLTGEDNEQFF.

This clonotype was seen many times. CDR3 coding DNA: TGCAGTGCAGCAACTTTTGAGAACACTGAAGCTTTCTTT. This sequence encodes CSAATFENTEAFF. The chain is built from TRBV20-1 and TRBJ1-1, with D unclear. From germline, CDR1 is DFQATT and CDR2 SNEGSKA (reference sequence). The CDR3 sequence is 13 residues long. Trimming cost V 6 bases and J 1 base, with 12 bases left between them.

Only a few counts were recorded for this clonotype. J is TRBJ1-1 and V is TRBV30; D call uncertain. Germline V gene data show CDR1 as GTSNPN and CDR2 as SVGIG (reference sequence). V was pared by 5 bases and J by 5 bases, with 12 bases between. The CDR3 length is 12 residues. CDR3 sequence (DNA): TGTGCCTGGGACCAGACGGGGACTGAAGCTTTCTTT. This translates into CAWDQTGTEAFF.

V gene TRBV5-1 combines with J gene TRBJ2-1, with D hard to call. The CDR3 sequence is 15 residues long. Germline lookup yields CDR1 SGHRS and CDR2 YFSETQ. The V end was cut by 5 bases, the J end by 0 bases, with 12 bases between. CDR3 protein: CASRPTDSSYNEQFF. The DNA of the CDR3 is TGCGCCAGCAGGCCGACGGATAGCTCCTACAATGAGCAGTTCTTC. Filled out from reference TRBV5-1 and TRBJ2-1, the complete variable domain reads KAGVTQTPRYLIKTRGQQVTLSCSPISGHRSVSWYQQTPGQGLQFLFEYFSETQRNKGNFPGRFSGRQFSNSRSEMNVSTLELGDSALYLCASRPTDSSYNEQFFGPGTRLTVL.

Here the CDR3 reads CASSPTSNTQYF. DNA for the CDR3: TGTGCCAGCAGCCCGACCTCGAATACGCAGTATTTT. The genes are TRBV4-2 and TRBJ2-3; D uncertain. Trimming removed 4 bases at V and 7 bases at J, with 9 bases between. This CDR3 is 12 amino acids long. CDR1 LGHNA and CDR2 YNFKEQ come from the germline V gene.

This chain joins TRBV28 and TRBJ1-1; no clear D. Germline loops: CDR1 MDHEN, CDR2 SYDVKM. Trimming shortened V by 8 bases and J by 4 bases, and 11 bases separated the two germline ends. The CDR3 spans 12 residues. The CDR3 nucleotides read TGTGCCAGCGTCCCTCTGTCCACTGAAGCTTTCTTT. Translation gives CASVPLSTEAFF.

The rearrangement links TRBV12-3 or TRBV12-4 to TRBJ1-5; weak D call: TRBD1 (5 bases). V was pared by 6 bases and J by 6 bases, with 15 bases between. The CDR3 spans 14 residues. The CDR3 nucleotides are TGTGCCAGCAGGGCCGGGCAGGGAGGTCAGCCCCAGCATTTT. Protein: CASRAGQGGQPQHF.

The CDR3 DNA reads as TGCAGTTGTCGTCCGGACTCTATCGATGAGCAGTTCTTC. Translating gives CSCRPDSIDEQFF. The chain is built from TRBV29-1 and TRBJ2-1, with D possibly being TRBD2 (5 bases). CDR1 SQVTM and CDR2 ANQGSEA come from the germline V gene. This CDR3 has 13 amino acids.